The 2 T cell receptor beta chains listed next were all sequenced from one sample in a study of shared clonotypes between healthy human individuals. Method: immunoSEQ multiplex PCR; TCRdb's copy keeps in-frame clones and lacks some. This sample has approximately 500,000 clones, with roughly 95% found just once. Sequenced material: naive CD4+ T cells sorted from blood. Subset noted: CD45RA+ positively selected. All receptors derive from a woman aged 25 to 45 in good health.

V and J are TRBV4-2 and TRBJ1-2; tentative D call: TRBD1 (6 bases). This CDR3 contains 14 residues. V dropped 2 bases and J dropped 5 bases, with 12 bases sitting between them. Per the germline V gene, CDR1 is LGHNA and CDR2 is YNFKEQ. The CDR3 is CASSQLRGGYGYTF. The CDR3 DNA reads as TGTGCCAGCAGCCAACTGAGGGGGGGGTATGGCTACACCTTC.

This chain links TRBV30 with TRBJ1-6, with 7 positions matching TRBD1. J gave up 10 bases and V 4 bases, and 7 bases lay outside the gene matches. The CDR3 covers 13 residues. CDR1 and CDR2 (germline): GTSNPN, SVGIG (reference sequence). The CDR3, as DNA: TGTGCCTGGACGCGACAGGGACCCTCACCCCTCCACTTT. Its protein is CAWTRQGPSPLHF.